The rows below give T cell receptor beta chains drawn from one sample of a study of T cell responses to AZD1222 COVID-19 vaccine. Profiled with immunoSEQ multiplex PCR; TCRdb holds only in-frame clones, not every one. The sample consists of 150,000 to 200,000 clones, approximately 91% of them appearing once. The starting material was peripheral blood, obtained 28 days after the second AZD1222 dose. The receptors shown here come from an adult who received the AZD1222 COVID-19 vaccine. CDR3s include the opening cysteine and the closing phenylalanine or tryptophan. The order of the fields is D gene, V gene, CDR3 length, J gene, clone size, CDR3 protein, CDR3 DNA. The D gene is left open where the match is weak. Expanded clones get a size class; other rows say once, few or many, or leave the size out.

.	TRBV9	15	TRBJ2-7	.	CASSAQDLSSYEQYF	TGTGCCAGCAGCGCCCAGGACTTGAGCTCCTACGAGCAGTACTTC
TRBD2	TRBV10-2	16	TRBJ2-3	.	CASSDGLAGGADTQYF	TGCGCCAGCAGTGATGGACTAGCGGGAGGGGCAGATACGCAGTATTTT
.	TRBV18	14	TRBJ1-1	.	CASSPRSENTEAFF	TGTGCCAGCTCACCGCGTTCAGAGAACACTGAAGCTTTCTTT
TRBD2	TRBV18	18	TRBJ2-1	.	CASSPVTFGTSHFNEQFF	TGTGCCAGCTCACCGGTAACGTTCGGGACTAGTCACTTCAATGAGCAGTTCTTC
TRBD2	TRBV5-6	15	TRBJ2-1	.	CASSRLAGDPHEQFF	TGTGCCAGCAGCCGACTAGCGGGGGACCCCCATGAGCAGTTCTTC
.	TRBV19	14	TRBJ2-7	.	CASSIAPESYEQYF	TGTGCCAGTAGTATAGCGCCGGAGTCCTACGAGCAGTACTTC
.	TRBV7-3	12	TRBJ2-5	.	CASSLTQETQYF	TGTGCCAGCAGCTTAACGCAAGAGACCCAGTACTTC
.	TRBV11-2	15	TRBJ2-7	.	CASSLLMGGSYEQYF	TGTGCCAGCAGCTTACTAATGGGGGGCTCCTACGAGCAGTACTTC
.	TRBV7-3	15	TRBJ2-6	.	CASSLSASGANVLTF	TGTGCCAGCAGCTTGTCGGCCTCTGGGGCCAACGTCCTGACTTTC
.	TRBV6-1	15	TRBJ1-2	.	CASSEIGTAVGGYTF	TGTGCCAGCAGTGAAATTGGGACGGCAGTCGGTGGCTACACCTTC
.	TRBV15	12	TRBJ1-5	.	CATSRDNQPQHF	TGTGCCACCAGCAGGGATAATCAGCCCCAGCATTTT
.	TRBV10-3	14	TRBJ1-2	.	CAISESRGDYGYTF	TGTGCCATCAGTGAGTCCAGGGGAGACTATGGCTACACCTTC
TRBD1	TRBV7-3	14	TRBJ2-4	.	CASSLRQGENIQYF	TGTGCCAGCAGCTTAAGACAGGGGGAAAACATTCAGTACTTC
.	TRBV12-3/TRBV12-4	13	TRBJ1-1	once	CASSLGYAVEAFF	TGTGCCAGCAGTTTAGGCTACGCTGTAGAAGCTTTCTTT
.	TRBV10-2	14	TRBJ2-7	few	CASSAGEATYEQYF	TGCGCCAGCAGCGCAGGCGAAGCAACCTACGAGCAGTACTTC
.	TRBV5-1	14	TRBJ1-6	.	CASSLWGDGSPLHF	TGCGCCAGCAGCTTGTGGGGAGATGGCTCACCCCTCCACTTT
.	TRBV27	14	TRBJ1-1	.	CASSPFSGGTEAFF	TGTGCCAGCAGTCCCTTTAGCGGAGGGACTGAAGCTTTCTTT
.	TRBV2	12	TRBJ1-6	.	CASSEGNSPLHF	TGTGCCAGCAGTGAGGGCAATTCACCCCTCCACTTT
.	TRBV10-2	14	TRBJ2-2	.	CASRDVRRAGELFF	TGCGCCTCCCGGGACGTCCGCCGGGCCGGGGAGCTGTTTTTT
TRBD1	TRBV11-2	16	TRBJ1-2	.	CASSPQGTGAGYGYTF	TGTGCCAGCAGCCCCCAAGGGACAGGGGCCGGGTATGGCTACACCTTC
TRBD2	TRBV27	14	TRBJ2-3	.	CASSSLAGVDTQYF	TGTGCCAGCAGTAGCCTAGCGGGAGTAGATACGCAGTATTTT
.	TRBV29-1	14	TRBJ1-5	.	CSALMGGSNQPQHF	TGCAGCGCTCTAATGGGGGGCTCCAATCAGCCCCAGCATTTT
TRBD2	TRBV28	16	TRBJ2-1	.	CASSSTRLAGYNEQFF	TGTGCCAGCAGTTCGACGCGACTAGCGGGCTACAATGAGCAGTTCTTC
.	TRBV4-1	13	TRBJ2-7	.	CASSQVLQGTPGF	TGCGCCAGCAGCCAAGTATTACAGGGCACCCCAGGCTTC
TRBD1	TRBV30	16	TRBJ1-1	.	CAWSASRTGFITEAFF	TGTGCCTGGAGTGCAAGCCGGACAGGGTTTATAACTGAAGCTTTCTTT
.	TRBV5-5	15	TRBJ1-4	.	CASSSTSVTNEKLFF	TGTGCCAGCAGTTCTACCTCCGTAACTAATGAAAAACTGTTTTTT
.	TRBV7-9	15	TRBJ2-5	.	CASSLRDRYPETQYF	TGTGCCAGCAGCTTGCGTGACAGGTACCCGGAGACCCAGTACTTC
.	TRBV6-5	13	TRBJ2-7	once	CASSAVRGYEQYF	TGTGCCAGCTCGGCGGTTCGGGGCTACGAGCAGTACTTC
.	TRBV7-2	14	TRBJ1-1	once	CASSLKNKNTEAFF	TGTGCCAGCAGCTTAAAAAACAAGAACACTGAAGCTTTCTTT
.	TRBV9	15	TRBJ2-5	.	CASSVEGTLGETQYF	TGTGCCAGCAGCGTAGAGGGGACCCTGGGAGAGACCCAGTACTTC
.	TRBV10-3	15	TRBJ2-7	.	CAISEAVGISYEQYF	TGTGCCATCAGTGAAGCTGTCGGGATAAGCTACGAGCAGTACTTC
TRBD2	TRBV7-8	14	TRBJ2-1	.	CASSLAGSHNEQFF	TGTGCCAGCAGCCTAGCGGGAAGTCACAATGAGCAGTTCTTC
.	TRBV27	13	TRBJ1-2	once	CASSLFQGNGYTF	TGTGCCAGCAGTTTATTTCAAGGAAATGGCTACACCTTC
TRBD1	TRBV4-1	17	TRBJ1-1	.	CASSQVGTGTLDTEAFF	TGCGCCAGCAGCCAAGTCGGGACAGGGACTTTGGACACTGAAGCTTTCTTT
.	TRBV24-1	15	TRBJ2-2	.	CATSRTELNTGELFF	TGTGCCACCAGTCGGACAGAATTGAACACCGGGGAGCTGTTTTTT
.	TRBV21-1	18	TRBJ2-1	.	CASNTLLRDRSSYNEQFF	TGTGCCAGCAACACCCTACTCCGGGACAGAAGCTCCTACAATGAGCAGTTCTTC
.	TRBV27	12	TRBJ1-3	.	CASPCSGNTIYF	TGTGCCAGTCCGTGCTCTGGAAACACCATATATTTT
.	TRBV20-1	15	TRBJ1-5	.	CSASRQVRGNQPQHF	TGCAGTGCGAGTCGACAGGTTCGGGGCAATCAGCCCCAGCATTTT
.	TRBV2	18	TRBJ1-6	.	CASSSGRGGSSYNSPLHF	TGTGCCAGCAGCTCCGGTCGGGGGGGAAGCTCCTATAATTCACCCCTCCACTTT
TRBD2	TRBV6-2/TRBV6-3	16	TRBJ2-1	.	CASSTPGLGDYNEQFF	TGTGCCAGCAGTACTCCGGGACTAGGAGACTACAATGAGCAGTTCTTC
.	TRBV19	18	TRBJ1-6	.	CASTGAAGRAGVNSPLHF	TGTGCCAGTACCGGAGCCGCGGGCCGCGCCGGGGTTAATTCACCCCTCCACTTT
TRBD1	TRBV18	14	TRBJ1-1	few	CASSSGTGMTEAFF	TGTGCCAGCTCCTCCGGGACAGGGATGACTGAAGCTTTCTTT
TRBD2	TRBV6-1	16	TRBJ2-1	.	CASSVTPSGSYNEQFF	TGTGCCAGCAGTGTTACTCCTAGCGGCTCCTACAATGAGCAGTTCTTC
.	TRBV7-2	19	TRBJ1-2	.	CASSLVLGYQHGELYGYTF	TGTGCCAGCAGCTTAGTCCTCGGGTATCAGCACGGGGAGCTCTATGGCTACACCTTC
.	TRBV7-3	13	TRBJ2-3	.	CASSQVRGDTQYF	TGTGCCAGCAGTCAAGTGAGGGGTGATACGCAGTATTTT
TRBD2	TRBV18	15	TRBJ2-1	.	CASSPGQAGWSEQFF	TGTGCCAGCTCACCGGGGCAAGCGGGATGGAGTGAGCAGTTCTTC
.	TRBV7-8	15	TRBJ2-1	.	CASSLGGFSYNEQFF	TGTGCCAGCAGCTTAGGGGGGTTCTCCTACAATGAGCAGTTCTTC
.	TRBV7-9	15	TRBJ1-3	.	CASSATVASGNTIYF	TGTGCCAGCAGCGCAACGGTTGCCTCTGGAAACACCATATATTTT
.	TRBV10-3	14	TRBJ2-1	.	CAISESSGHNEQFF	TGTGCCATCAGTGAGTCGTCCGGACACAATGAGCAGTTCTTC
TRBD1	TRBV7-9	17	TRBJ1-1	.	CASSLGPGRGQDTEAFF	TGTGCCAGCAGCTTAGGCCCGGGCAGGGGGCAGGACACTGAAGCTTTCTTT
.	TRBV24-1	16	TRBJ2-3	.	CATSTTGSTTGDTQYF	TGTGCCACCAGTACGACCGGGTCGACGACTGGGGATACGCAGTATTTT
.	TRBV7-2	16	TRBJ2-2	.	CASSPPGLVETGELFF	TGTGCCAGCAGCCCACCGGGGCTAGTAGAAACCGGGGAGCTGTTTTTT
.	TRBV7-9	13	TRBJ2-6	medium-sized	CASLRPGANVLTF	TGTGCCAGCCTGCGTCCTGGGGCCAACGTCCTGACTTTC
.	TRBV20-1	11	TRBJ2-3	.	CSARVGDTQYF	TGCAGTGCTAGAGTAGGTGATACGCAGTATTTT